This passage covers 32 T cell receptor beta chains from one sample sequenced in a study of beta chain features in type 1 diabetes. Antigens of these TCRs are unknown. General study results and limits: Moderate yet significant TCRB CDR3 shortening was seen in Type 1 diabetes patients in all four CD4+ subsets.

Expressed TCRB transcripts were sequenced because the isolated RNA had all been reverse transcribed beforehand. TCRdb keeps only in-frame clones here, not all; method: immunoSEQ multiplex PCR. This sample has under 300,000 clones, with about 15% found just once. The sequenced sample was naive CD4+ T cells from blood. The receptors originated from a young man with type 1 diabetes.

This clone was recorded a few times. In nucleotides, the CDR3 is TGTGCCAGCAGTGAGTGGGACACGGTCTCCAAAAACACCATATATTTT. It is translated as CASSEWDTVSKNTIYF. The chain carries TRBV2 and TRBJ1-3; maybe TRBD1 (6 bases). Germline V gives CDR1 SNHLY, CDR2 FYNNEI. The CDR3 consists of 16 residues. Trimming took 3 bases from V and 6 from J, leaving 18 bases between them. The full variable domain, its missing parts supplied by reference TRBV2 and TRBJ1-3, is EPEVTQTPSHQVTQMGQEVILRCVPISNHLYFYWYRQILGQKVEFLVSFYNNEISEKSEIFDDQFSVERPDGSNFTLKIRSTKLEDSAMYFCASSEWDTVSKNTIYFGEGSWLTVV.

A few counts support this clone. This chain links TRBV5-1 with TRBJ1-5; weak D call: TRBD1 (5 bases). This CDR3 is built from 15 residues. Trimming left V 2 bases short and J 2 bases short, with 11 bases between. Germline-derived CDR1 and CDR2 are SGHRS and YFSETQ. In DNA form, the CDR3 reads TGCGCCAGCAGCTTCGGGGGAGGGGGCAATCAGCCCCAGCATTTT. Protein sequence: CASSFGGGGNQPQHF.

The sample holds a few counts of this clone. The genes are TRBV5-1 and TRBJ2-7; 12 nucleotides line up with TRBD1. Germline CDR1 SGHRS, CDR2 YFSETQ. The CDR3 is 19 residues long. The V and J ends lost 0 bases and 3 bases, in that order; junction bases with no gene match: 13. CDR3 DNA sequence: TGCGCCAGCAGCTTGGTCCCACCCACCGGGACAGGGGGCTTCTACGAGCAGTACTTC. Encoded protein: CASSLVPPTGTGGFYEQYF.

The CDR3: CASSIPIGGGETQYF. In nucleotides, the CDR3 is TGTGCCAGTAGTATCCCCATAGGGGGCGGGGAGACCCAGTACTTC. J is TRBJ2-5 and V is TRBV19, with 7 nucleotides matching TRBD1. V gave up 3 bases and J gave up 5 bases; unmatched junction bases: 9. The germline V gene encodes CDR1 LNHDA and CDR2 SQIVND (reference sequence). There are 15 residues in the CDR3.

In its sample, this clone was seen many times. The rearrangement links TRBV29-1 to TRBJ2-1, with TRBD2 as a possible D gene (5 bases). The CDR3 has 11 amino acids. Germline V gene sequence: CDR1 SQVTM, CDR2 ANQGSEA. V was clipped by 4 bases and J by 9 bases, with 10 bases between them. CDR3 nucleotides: TGCAGCGTTGGATATGAGGGTGAGCAGTTCTTC. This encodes CSVGYEGEQFF.

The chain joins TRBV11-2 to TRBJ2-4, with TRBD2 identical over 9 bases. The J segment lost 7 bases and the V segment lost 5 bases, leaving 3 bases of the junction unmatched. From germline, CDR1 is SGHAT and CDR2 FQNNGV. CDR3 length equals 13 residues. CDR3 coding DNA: TGTGCCAGCAGCGCGGGAGGGGTGAACATTCAGTACTTC. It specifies CASSAGGVNIQYF.

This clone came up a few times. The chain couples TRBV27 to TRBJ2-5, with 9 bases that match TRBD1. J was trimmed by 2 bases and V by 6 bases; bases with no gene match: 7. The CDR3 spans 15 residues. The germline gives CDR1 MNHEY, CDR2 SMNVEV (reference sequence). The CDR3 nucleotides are TGTGCCAGCAGCGGACCGGGACAGGGACAAGAGACCCAGTACTTC. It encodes CASSGPGQGQETQYF.

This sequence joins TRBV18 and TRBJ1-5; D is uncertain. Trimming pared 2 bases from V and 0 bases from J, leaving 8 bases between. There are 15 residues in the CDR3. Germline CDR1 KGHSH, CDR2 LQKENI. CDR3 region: CASSPSSFSNQPQHF. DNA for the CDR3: TGTGCCAGCTCACCAAGCTCCTTTAGCAATCAGCCCCAGCATTTT.

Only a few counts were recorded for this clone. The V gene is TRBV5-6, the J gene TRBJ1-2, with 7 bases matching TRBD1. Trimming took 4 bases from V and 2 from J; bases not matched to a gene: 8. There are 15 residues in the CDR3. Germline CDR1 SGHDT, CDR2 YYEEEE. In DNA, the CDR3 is TGTGCCAGCAGCCCCACGACAGGGACCAACTATGGCTACACCTTC. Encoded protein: CASSPTTGTNYGYTF.

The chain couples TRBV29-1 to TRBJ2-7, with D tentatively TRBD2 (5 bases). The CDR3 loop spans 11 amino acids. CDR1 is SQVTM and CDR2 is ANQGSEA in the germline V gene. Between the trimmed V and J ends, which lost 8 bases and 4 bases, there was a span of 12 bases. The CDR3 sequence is CSPRGPYEQYF. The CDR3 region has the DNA TGCAGCCCTCGCGGGCCGTACGAGCAGTACTTC.

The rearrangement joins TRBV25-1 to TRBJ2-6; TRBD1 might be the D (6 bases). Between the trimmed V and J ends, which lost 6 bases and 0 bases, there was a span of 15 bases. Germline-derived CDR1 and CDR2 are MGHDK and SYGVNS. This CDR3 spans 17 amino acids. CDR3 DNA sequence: TGTGCCAGCAGGACGGACAGATCACCCTCTGGGGCCAACGTCCTGACTTTC. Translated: CASRTDRSPSGANVLTF.

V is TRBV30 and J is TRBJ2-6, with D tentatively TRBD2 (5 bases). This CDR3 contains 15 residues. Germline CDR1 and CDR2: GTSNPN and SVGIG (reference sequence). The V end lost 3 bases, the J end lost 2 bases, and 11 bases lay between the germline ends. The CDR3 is CAWSAGVTGANVLTF. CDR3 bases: TGTGCCTGGAGCGCCGGGGTCACTGGGGCCAACGTCCTGACTTTC.

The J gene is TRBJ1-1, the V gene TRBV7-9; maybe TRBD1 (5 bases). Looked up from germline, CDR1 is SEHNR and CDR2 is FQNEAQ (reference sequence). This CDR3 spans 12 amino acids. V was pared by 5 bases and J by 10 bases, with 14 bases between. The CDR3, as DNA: TGTGCCAGCAGCGTATCAGGGTTTGGAGCTTTCTTT. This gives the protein CASSVSGFGAFF.

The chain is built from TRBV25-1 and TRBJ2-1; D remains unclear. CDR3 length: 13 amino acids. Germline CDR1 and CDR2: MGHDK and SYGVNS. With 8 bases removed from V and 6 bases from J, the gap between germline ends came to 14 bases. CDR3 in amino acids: CASSRQDFNEQFF. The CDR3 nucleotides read TGTGCCAGCTCACGGCAGGATTTCAATGAGCAGTTCTTC. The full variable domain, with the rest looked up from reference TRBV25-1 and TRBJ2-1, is EADIYQTPRYLVIGTGKKITLECSQTMGHDKMYWYQQDPGMELHLIHYSYGVNSTEKGDLSSESTVSRIRTEHFPLTLESARPSHTSQYLCASSRQDFNEQFFGPGTRLTVL.

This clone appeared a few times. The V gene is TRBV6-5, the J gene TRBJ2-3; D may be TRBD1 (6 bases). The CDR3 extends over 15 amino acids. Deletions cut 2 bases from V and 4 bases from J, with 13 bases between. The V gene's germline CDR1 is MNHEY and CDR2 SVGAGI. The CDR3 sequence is CASSYGGRTADTQYF. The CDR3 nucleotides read TGTGCCAGCAGTTACGGGGGCCGGACGGCAGATACGCAGTATTTT.

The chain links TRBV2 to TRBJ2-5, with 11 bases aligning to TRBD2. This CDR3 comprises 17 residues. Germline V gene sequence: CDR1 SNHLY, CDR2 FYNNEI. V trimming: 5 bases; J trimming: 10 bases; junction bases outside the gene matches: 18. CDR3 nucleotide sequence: TGTGCCAGCAGTTCTCCTCCGACTAGCGGGGCCTCTGGCGACCAGTACTTC. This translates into CASSSPPTSGASGDQYF.

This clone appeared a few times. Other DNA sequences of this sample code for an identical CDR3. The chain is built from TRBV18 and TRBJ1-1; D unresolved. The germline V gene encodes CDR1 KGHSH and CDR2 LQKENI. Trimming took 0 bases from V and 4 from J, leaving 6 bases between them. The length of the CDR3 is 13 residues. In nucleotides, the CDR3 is TGTGCCAGCTCACCACCAAGCGGCACTGAAGCTTTCTTT. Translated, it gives CASSPPSGTEAFF.

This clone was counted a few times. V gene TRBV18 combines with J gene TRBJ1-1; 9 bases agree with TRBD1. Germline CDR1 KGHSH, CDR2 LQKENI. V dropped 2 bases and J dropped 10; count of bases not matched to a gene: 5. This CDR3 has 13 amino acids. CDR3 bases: TGTGCCAGCTCACCAAACAGGGGGCAAGGAGCTTTCTTT. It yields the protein CASSPNRGQGAFF.

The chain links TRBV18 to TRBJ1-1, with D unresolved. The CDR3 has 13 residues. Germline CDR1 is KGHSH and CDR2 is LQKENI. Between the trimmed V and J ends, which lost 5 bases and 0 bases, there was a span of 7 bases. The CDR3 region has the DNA TGTGCCAGCTCAACTACACTGAACACTGAAGCTTTCTTT. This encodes CASSTTLNTEAFF. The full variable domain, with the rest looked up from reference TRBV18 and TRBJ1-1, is NAGVMQNPRHLVRRRGQEARLRCSPMKGHSHVYWYRQLPEEGLKFMVYLQKENIIDESGMPKERFSAEFPKEGPSILRIQQVVRGDSAAYFCASSTTLNTEAFFGQGTRLTVV.

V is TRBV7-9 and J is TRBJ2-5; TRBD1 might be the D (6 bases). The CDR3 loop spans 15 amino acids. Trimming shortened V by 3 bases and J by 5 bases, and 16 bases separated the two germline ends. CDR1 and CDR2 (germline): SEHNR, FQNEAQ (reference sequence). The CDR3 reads CASSFGDRNKETQYF. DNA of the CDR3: TGTGCCAGCAGCTTTGGAGACAGGAACAAGGAGACCCAGTACTTC.

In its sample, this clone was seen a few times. CDR3 loop: CASSSWRGTSVTGELFF. The CDR3 bases are TGCGCCAGCAGCTCCTGGCGGGGGACTAGCGTCACCGGGGAGCTGTTTTTT. J is TRBJ2-2 and V is TRBV5-1, with 10 bases matching TRBD2. The trim removed 3 bases at V and 4 bases at J, leaving 9 bases unmatched. This CDR3 is built from 17 residues. Germline V CDR1 and CDR2: SGHRS, YFSETQ. The complete variable domain, with remaining parts taken from reference TRBV5-1 and TRBJ2-2, reads KAGVTQTPRYLIKTRGQQVTLSCSPISGHRSVSWYQQTPGQGLQFLFEYFSETQRNKGNFPGRFSGRQFSNSRSEMNVSTLELGDSALYLCASSSWRGTSVTGELFFGEGSRLTVL.

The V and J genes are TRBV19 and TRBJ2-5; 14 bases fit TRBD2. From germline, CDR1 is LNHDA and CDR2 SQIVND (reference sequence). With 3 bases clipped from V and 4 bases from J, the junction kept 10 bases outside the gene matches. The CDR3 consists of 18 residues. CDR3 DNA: TGTGCCAGTAGTATCGGGAGACTAGCGGGAGGGCCGGGAGAGACCCAGTACTTC. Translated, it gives CASSIGRLAGGPGETQYF. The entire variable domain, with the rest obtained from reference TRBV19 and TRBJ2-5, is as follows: DGGITQSPKYLFRKEGQNVTLSCEQNLNHDAMYWYRQDPGQGLRLIYYSQIVNDFQKGDIAEGYSVSREKKESFPLTVTSAQKNPTAFYLCASSIGRLAGGPGETQYFGPGTRLLVL.

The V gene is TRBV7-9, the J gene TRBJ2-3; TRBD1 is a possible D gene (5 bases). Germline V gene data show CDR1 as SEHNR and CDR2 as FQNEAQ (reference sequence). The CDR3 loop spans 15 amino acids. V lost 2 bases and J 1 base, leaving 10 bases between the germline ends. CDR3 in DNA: TGTGCCAGCAGCTTAAGGACAACGCGCACAGATACGCAGTATTTT. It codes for CASSLRTTRTDTQYF.

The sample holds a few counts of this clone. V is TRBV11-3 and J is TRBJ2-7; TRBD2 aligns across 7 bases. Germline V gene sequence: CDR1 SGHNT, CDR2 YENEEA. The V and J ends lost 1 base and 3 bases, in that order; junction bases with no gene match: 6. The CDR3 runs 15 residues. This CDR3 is CASSLASPGGYEQYF. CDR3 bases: TGTGCCAGCAGCTTAGCTAGCCCGGGGGGCTACGAGCAGTACTTC. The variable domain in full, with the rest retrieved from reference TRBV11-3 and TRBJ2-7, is EAGVVQSPRYKIIEKKQPVAFWCNPISGHNTLYWYLQNLGQGPELLIRYENEEAVDDSQLPKDRFSAERLKGVDSTLKIQPAELGDSAVYLCASSLASPGGYEQYFGPGTRLTVT.

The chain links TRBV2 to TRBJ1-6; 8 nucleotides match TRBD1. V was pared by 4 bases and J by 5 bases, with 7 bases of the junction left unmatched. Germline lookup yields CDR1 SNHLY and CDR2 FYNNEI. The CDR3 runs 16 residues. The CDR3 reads CASSGSPGQDNSPLHF. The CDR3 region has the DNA TGTGCCAGCAGTGGATCTCCGGGACAGGATAATTCACCCCTCCACTTT.

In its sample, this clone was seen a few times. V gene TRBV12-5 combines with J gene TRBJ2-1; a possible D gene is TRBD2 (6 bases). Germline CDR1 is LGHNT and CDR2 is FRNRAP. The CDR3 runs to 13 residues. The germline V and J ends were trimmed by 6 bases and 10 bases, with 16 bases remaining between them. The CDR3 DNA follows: TGTGCTAGTGGCCTTGGAGGGGCCTGGGAGCAGTTCTTC. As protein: CASGLGGAWEQFF.

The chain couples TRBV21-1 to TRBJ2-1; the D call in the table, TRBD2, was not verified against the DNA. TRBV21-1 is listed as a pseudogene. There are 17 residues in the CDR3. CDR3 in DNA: TGTGCCAGCAGCAAGGCAGGAACTAGCGGGGGGCCCAATGAGCAGTTCTTC. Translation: CASSKAGTSGGPNEQFF.

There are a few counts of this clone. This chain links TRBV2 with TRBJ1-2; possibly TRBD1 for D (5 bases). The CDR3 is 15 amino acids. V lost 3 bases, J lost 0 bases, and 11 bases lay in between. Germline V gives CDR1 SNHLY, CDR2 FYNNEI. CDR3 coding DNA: TGTGCCAGCAGTGAGGGGCAGACGACTAACTATGGCTACACCTTC. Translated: CASSEGQTTNYGYTF.

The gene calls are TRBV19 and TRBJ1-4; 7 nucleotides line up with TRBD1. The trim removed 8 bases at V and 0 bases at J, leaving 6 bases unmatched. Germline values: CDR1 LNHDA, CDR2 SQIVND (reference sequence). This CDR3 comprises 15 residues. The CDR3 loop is CASRQGYATNEKLFF. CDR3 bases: TGTGCCAGTCGACAGGGTTATGCAACTAATGAAAAACTGTTTTTT.

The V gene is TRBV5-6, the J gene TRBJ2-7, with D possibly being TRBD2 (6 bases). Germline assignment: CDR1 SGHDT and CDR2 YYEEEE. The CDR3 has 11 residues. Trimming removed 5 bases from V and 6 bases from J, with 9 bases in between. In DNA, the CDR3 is TGTGCCAGCAGGGGGGGAGTCGAGCAGTACTTC. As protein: CASRGGVEQYF. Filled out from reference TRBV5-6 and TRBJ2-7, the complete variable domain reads DAGVTQSPTHLIKTRGQQVTLRCSPKSGHDTVSWYQQALGQGPQFIFQYYEEEERQRGNFPDRFSGHQFPNYSSELNVNALLLGDSALYLCASRGGVEQYFGPGTRLTVT.

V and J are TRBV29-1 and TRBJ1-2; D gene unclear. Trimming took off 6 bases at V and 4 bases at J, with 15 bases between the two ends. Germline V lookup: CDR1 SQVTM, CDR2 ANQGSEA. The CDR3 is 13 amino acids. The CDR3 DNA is TGCAGCGTCGCGGCTGCACCGAGCTATGGCTACACCTTC. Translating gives CSVAAAPSYGYTF. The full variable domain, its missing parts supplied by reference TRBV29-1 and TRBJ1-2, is SAVISQKPSRDICQRGTSLTIQCQVDSQVTMMFWYRQQPGQSLTLIATANQGSEATYESGFVIDKFPISRPNLTFSTLTVSNMSPEDSSIYLCSVAAAPSYGYTFGSGTRLTVV.

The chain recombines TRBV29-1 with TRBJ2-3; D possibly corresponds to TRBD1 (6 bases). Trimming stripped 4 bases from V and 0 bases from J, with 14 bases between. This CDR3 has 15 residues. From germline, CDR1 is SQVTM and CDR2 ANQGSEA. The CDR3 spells CSVALGTPSTDTQYF. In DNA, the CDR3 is TGCAGCGTTGCTCTCGGGACACCTAGCACAGATACGCAGTATTTT.